The rows below give T cell receptor beta chains drawn from one sample of a study of blood T cell repertoires in COVID-19. Assay used: immunoSEQ multiplex PCR; TCRdb lists only in-frame clones, some missing. The sample consists of about 140,000 clones, 75% to 85% of them appearing once. The sequenced sample consisted of peripheral blood. The receptors were gathered from a woman at least 80 years old with active or convalescent COVID-19. Both conserved end residues are part of each CDR3. D genes are given only for firm matches. The size field is filled for only some rows; it gives once, few, many or a size class.

CDR3 DNA | CDR3 protein | J gene | clone size | V gene | D gene
TGTGCCAGCAGGGAGGACGGATCCAATAATTCACCCCTCCACTTT | CASREDGSNNSPLHF | TRBJ1-6 | NA | TRBV6-5 | NA
TGTGCCACCAGCAGACAGGGTGGGGACGAGCAGTACTTC | CATSRQGGDEQYF | TRBJ2-7 | NA | TRBV15 | NA
TGTGCCAGCAGCCGAGGACAGGGCGCCGGGGTTAACTATGGCTACACCTTC | CASSRGQGAGVNYGYTF | TRBJ1-2 | once | TRBV7-8 | TRBD1
TGTGCCAGTAGTATGAGCGCGCTCCCGGGCACTGAAGCTTTCTTT | CASSMSALPGTEAFF | TRBJ1-1 | few | TRBV19 | NA
TGTGCCAGCAGCCAAGCTACAGAAAGCACAGATACGCAGTATTTT | CASSQATESTDTQYF | TRBJ2-3 | NA | TRBV3-1/TRBV3-2 | NA
TGCGCCAGCAGCTTCGGACAGGGGGGAATGAACACTGAAGCTTTCTTT | CASSFGQGGMNTEAFF | TRBJ1-1 | NA | TRBV5-1 | TRBD1
TGTGCCAGCAGTTTATTTATGCCGGCAGGGGTGAACAATCAGCCCCAGCATTTT | CASSLFMPAGVNNQPQHF | TRBJ1-5 | NA | TRBV27 | NA
TGTGCCAGCAGTGGGGCCGCGAGCCGTGAGACCCAGTACTTC | CASSGAASRETQYF | TRBJ2-5 | NA | TRBV28 | NA
TGTGCCAGCCATGAGACCAGGAATAGCAATCAGCCCCAGCATTTT | CASHETRNSNQPQHF | TRBJ1-5 | NA | TRBV6-5 | NA
TGTGCCAGCAGCTCGACGACAGGGATGCCCGAGCAGTACTTC | CASSSTTGMPEQYF | TRBJ2-7 | NA | TRBV7-9 | TRBD1
TGTGCCAGCAGCCCTCCCCGTTCGGGGGTCACTGAAGCTTTCTTT | CASSPPRSGVTEAFF | TRBJ1-1 | NA | TRBV28 | NA
TGCGCCAGCAGCGGGATAGGGGCAACTAATGAAAAACTGTTTTTT | CASSGIGATNEKLFF | TRBJ1-4 | NA | TRBV4-3 | NA
TGCAGCGTTGGAACGGGTTCCTCTGGAAACACCATATATTTT | CSVGTGSSGNTIYF | TRBJ1-3 | NA | TRBV29-1 | NA
TGTGCCAGCAGAGACAGGGGGCCACGTCCTGAAGCTTTCTTT | CASRDRGPRPEAFF | TRBJ1-1 | NA | TRBV2 | TRBD1
TGTGCCTGGAACAGGGCCCTCAATAATTCACCCCTCCACTTT | CAWNRALNNSPLHF | TRBJ1-6 | few | TRBV30 | NA
TGTGCCAGCAGCCAGGGGAGAAGAGGCACTGAAGCTTTCTTT | CASSQGRRGTEAFF | TRBJ1-1 | NA | TRBV11-2 | NA
TGTGCCAGCAGCCAACCTGGACAGAACACTGAAGCTTTCTTT | CASSQPGQNTEAFF | TRBJ1-1 | NA | TRBV28 | NA
TGTGCCAGCAGCTTAGATCGTGCCAGTTGGGATACGCAGTATTTT | CASSLDRASWDTQYF | TRBJ2-3 | NA | TRBV11-3 | NA
TGTGCCAGCAGTTTCGGGGGATCCAAAAACATTCAGTACTTC | CASSFGGSKNIQYF | TRBJ2-4 | NA | TRBV28 | NA
TGCGCCAGCAGCTCTAGCGGGGGGGACTACAATGAGCAGTTCTTC | CASSSSGGDYNEQFF | TRBJ2-1 | NA | TRBV5-1 | TRBD2
TGTGCCAGCAAGCTAGAGGGTAACACCGGGGAGCTGTTTTTT | CASKLEGNTGELFF | TRBJ2-2 | NA | TRBV28 | NA
TGCAGTGCTATGTTGAGCGGGGAGCTGTTTTTT | CSAMLSGELFF | TRBJ2-2 | once | TRBV20-1 | NA
TGTGCCAGCCGGCCTGAGACATCCGATTCCCAGCATTTT | CASRPETSDSQHF | TRBJ1-5 | NA | TRBV6-5 | NA
TGCGCCAGCAGTCCCCGAAATATCAGGGGCTGTGAGCAGTTCTTC | CASSPRNIRGCEQFF | TRBJ2-1 | NA | TRBV23-1 | NA
TGTGCCACCAGTGATTCCGGGACATTGAACACTGAAGCTTTCTTT | CATSDSGTLNTEAFF | TRBJ1-1 | NA | TRBV24-1 | NA
TGTGCCAGCAGTTACTCGGGCAGGGGCGGACAGCTCCAGCATTTT | CASSYSGRGGQLQHF | TRBJ1-5 | NA | TRBV6-2/TRBV6-3 | NA
TGTGCCAGCAGCTTACAGGCCTACGAGCAGTACTTC | CASSLQAYEQYF | TRBJ2-7 | NA | TRBV14 | NA
TGCGCCAGCAGCTTGGAATTTACCGGCTCTGGAAACACCATATATTTT | CASSLEFTGSGNTIYF | TRBJ1-3 | NA | TRBV5-1 | NA
TGTGCCAGCAGTGTGTCTGTCCCAGGGGGCTTCTCCACCGGGGAGCTGTTTTTT | CASSVSVPGGFSTGELFF | TRBJ2-2 | NA | TRBV2 | TRBD1
TGTGCCAGCACCCGGTCAGATACGCAGTATTTT | CASTRSDTQYF | TRBJ2-3 | NA | TRBV28 | NA
TGCGCCAGCAGCTACAGGACCGGTGCAACTAATGAAAAACTGTTTTTT | CASSYRTGATNEKLFF | TRBJ1-4 | NA | TRBV5-1 | NA
TGTGCCAGCAGCTTCACAGGGGGAGTTGACGAGCAGTACTTC | CASSFTGGVDEQYF | TRBJ2-7 | NA | TRBV6-5 | TRBD1
TGTGCCAGCAGTCAGACAGGGGCGCCTGGAAACACCATATATTTT | CASSQTGAPGNTIYF | TRBJ1-3 | many | TRBV6-2/TRBV6-3 | TRBD1
TGTGCCTGGAGTAAGGCCAGGGGAAGGTCTAGCAATCAGCCCCAGCATTTT | CAWSKARGRSSNQPQHF | TRBJ1-5 | NA | TRBV30 | NA
TGTGCCAGTAAAGGGGGGACAGGCACGAAGGACACTGAAGCTTTCTTT | CASKGGTGTKDTEAFF | TRBJ1-1 | few | TRBV21-1 | NA
TGTGCCAGCAGCGTAGAAGGAGGTAATGGCTACACCTTC | CASSVEGGNGYTF | TRBJ1-2 | NA | TRBV9 | NA
TGTGCCAGCAGCCAAGAGACTAGCGGGGTTTACAATGAGCAGTTCTTC | CASSQETSGVYNEQFF | TRBJ2-1 | NA | TRBV3-1/TRBV3-2 | TRBD2
TGTGCCAGCAGTCTCCAGATCGGGACTACAGATACGCAGTATTTT | CASSLQIGTTDTQYF | TRBJ2-3 | NA | TRBV5-6 | NA
TGCAGTGCTGGCTTCCGCGAAAAACTGTTTTTT | CSAGFREKLFF | TRBJ1-4 | NA | TRBV20-1 | NA
TGCGCCAGCAGCTTGCGGACTAGCGGGGGTTATGAGCAGTTCTTC | CASSLRTSGGYEQFF | TRBJ2-1 | NA | TRBV5-1 | TRBD2
TGTGCCAGTAGTAGACTAGCGGGGGGAAGCTCCTACAATGAGCAGTTCTTC | CASSRLAGGSSYNEQFF | TRBJ2-1 | NA | TRBV19 | TRBD2
TGTGCCAGCATTGCTTTAGCGGGGTCGAACACCGGGGAGCTGTTTTTT | CASIALAGSNTGELFF | TRBJ2-2 | NA | TRBV27 | TRBD2